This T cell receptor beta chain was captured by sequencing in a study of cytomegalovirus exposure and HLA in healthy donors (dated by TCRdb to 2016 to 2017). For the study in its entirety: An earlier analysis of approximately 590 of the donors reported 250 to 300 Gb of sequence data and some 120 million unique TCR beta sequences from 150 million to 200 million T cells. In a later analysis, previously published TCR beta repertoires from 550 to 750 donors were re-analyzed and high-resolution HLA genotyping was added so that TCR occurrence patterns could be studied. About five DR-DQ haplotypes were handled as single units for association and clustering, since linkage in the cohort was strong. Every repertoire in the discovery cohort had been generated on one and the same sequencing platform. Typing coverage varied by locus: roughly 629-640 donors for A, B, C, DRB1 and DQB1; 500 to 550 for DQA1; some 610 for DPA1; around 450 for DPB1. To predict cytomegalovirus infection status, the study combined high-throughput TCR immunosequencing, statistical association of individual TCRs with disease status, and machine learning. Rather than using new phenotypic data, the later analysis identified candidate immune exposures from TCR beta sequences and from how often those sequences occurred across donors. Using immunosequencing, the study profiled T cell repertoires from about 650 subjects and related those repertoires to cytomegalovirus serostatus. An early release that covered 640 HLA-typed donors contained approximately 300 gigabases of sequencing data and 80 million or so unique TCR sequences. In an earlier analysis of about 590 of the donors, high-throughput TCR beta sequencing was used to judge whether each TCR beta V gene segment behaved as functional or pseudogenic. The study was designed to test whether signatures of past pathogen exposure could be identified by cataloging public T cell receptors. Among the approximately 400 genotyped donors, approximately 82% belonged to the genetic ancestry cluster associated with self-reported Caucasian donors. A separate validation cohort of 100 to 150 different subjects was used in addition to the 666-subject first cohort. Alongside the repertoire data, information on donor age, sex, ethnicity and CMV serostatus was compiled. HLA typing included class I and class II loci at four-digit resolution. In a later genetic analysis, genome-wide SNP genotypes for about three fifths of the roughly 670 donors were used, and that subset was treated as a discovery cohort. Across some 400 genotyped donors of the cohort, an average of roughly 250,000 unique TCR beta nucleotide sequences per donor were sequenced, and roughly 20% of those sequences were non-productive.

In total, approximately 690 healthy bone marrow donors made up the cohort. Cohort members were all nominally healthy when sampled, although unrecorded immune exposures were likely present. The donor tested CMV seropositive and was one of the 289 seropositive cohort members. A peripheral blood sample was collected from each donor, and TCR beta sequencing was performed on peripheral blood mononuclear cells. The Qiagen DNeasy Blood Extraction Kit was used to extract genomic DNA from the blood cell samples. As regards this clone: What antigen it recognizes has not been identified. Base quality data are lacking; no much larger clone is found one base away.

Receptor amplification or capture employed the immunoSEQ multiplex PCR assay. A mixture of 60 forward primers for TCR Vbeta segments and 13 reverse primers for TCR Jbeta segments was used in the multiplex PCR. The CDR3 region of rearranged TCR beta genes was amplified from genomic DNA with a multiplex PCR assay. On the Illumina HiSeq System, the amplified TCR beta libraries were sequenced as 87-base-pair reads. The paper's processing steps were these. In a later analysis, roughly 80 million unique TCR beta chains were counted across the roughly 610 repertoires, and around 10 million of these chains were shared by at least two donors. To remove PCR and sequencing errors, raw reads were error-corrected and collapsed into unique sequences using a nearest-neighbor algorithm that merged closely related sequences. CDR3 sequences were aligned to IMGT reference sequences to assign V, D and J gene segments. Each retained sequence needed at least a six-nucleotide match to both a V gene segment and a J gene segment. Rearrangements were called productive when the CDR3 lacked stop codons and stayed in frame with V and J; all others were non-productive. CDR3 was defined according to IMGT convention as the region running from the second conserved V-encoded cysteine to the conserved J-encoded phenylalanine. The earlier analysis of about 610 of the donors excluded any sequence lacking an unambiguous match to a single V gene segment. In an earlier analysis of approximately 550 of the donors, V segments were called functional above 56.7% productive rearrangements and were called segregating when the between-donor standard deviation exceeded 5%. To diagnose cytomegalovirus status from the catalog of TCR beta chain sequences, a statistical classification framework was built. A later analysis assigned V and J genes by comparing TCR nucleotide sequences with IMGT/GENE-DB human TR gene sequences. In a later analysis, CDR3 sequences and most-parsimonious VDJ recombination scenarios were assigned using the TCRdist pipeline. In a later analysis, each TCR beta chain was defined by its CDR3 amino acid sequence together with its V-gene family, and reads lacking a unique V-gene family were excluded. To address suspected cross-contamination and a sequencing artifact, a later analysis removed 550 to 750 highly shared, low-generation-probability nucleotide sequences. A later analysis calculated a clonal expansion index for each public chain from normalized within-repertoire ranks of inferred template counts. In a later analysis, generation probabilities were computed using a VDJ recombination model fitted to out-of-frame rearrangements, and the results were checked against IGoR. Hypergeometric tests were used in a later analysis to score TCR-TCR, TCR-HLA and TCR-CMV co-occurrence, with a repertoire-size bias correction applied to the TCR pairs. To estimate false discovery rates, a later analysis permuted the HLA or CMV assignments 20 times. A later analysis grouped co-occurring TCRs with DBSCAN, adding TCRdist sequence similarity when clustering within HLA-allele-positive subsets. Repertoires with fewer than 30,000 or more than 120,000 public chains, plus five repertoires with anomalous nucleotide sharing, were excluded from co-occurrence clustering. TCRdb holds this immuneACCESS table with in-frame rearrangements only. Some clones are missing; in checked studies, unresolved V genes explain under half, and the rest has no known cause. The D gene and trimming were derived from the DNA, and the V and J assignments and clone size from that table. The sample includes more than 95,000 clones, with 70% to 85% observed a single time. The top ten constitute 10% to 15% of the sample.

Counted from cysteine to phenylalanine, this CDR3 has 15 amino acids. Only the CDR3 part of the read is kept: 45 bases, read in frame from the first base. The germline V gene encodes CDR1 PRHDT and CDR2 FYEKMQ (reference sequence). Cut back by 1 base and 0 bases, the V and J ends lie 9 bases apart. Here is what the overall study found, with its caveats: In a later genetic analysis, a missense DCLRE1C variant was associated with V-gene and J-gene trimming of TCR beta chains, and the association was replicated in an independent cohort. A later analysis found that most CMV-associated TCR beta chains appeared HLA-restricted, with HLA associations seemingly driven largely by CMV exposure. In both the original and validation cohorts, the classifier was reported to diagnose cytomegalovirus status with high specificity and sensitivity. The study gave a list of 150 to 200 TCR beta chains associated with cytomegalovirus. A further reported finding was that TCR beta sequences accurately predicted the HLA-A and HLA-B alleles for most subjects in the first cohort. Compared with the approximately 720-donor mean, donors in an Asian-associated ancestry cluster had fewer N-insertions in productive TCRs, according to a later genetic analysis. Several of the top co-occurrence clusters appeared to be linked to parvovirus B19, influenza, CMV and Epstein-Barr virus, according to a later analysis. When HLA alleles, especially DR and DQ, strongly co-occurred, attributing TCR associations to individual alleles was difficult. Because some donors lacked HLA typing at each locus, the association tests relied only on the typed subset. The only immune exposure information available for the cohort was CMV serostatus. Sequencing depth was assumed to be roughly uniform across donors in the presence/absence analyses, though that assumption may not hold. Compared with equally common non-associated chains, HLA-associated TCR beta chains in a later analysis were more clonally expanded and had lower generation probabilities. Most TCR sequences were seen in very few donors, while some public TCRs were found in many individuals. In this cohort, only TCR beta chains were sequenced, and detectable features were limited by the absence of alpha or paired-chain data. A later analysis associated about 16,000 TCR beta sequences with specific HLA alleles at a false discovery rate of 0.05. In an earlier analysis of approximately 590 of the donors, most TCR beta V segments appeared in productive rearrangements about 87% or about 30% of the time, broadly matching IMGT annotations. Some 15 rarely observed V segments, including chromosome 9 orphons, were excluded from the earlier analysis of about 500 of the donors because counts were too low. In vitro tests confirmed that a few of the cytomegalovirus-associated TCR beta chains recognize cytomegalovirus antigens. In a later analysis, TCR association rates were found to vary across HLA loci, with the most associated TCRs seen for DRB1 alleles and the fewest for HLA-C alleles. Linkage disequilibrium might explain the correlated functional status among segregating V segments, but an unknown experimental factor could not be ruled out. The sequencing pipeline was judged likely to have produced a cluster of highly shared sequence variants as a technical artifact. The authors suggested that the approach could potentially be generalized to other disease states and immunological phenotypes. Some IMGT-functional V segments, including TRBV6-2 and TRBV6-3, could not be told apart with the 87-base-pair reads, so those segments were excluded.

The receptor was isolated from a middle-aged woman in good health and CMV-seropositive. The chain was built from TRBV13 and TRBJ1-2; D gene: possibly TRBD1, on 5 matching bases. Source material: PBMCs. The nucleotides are TGTGCCAGCAGCTTAGCGGACACCGCTAACTATGGCTACACCTTC. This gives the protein CASSLADTANYGYTF.